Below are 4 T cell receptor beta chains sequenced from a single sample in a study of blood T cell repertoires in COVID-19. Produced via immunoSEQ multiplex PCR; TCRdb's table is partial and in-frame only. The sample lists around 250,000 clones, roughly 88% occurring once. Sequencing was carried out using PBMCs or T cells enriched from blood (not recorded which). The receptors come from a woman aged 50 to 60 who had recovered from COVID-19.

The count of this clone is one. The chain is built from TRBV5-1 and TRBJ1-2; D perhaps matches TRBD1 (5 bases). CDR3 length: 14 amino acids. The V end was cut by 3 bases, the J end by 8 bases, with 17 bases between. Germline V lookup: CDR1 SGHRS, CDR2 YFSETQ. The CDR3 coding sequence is TGCGCCAGCAGCTCTGGGGCAGGGTTGTACGGCTACACCTTC. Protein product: CASSSGAGLYGYTF.

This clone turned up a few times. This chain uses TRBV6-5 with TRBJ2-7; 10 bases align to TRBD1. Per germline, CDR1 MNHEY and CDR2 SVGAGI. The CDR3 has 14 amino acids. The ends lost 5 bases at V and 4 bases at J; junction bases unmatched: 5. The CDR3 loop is CASSRRQGAYEQYF. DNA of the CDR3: TGTGCCAGCAGTCGAAGACAGGGGGCTTACGAGCAGTACTTC.

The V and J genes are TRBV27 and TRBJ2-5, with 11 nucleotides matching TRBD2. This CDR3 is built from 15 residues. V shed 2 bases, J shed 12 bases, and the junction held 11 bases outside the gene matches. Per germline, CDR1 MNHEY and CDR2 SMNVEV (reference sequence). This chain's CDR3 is CASSLMGRLAGREYF. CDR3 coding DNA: TGTGCCAGCAGTTTAATGGGACGACTAGCGGGGAGGGAGTACTTC.

The CDR3 nucleotides are TGTGCCAGCAGGAGCACAGGGGCCTTCAATTACGAGCAGTACTTC. It is translated as CASRSTGAFNYEQYF. This chain uses TRBV2 with TRBJ2-7; 7 nucleotides match TRBD1. With V trimmed by 6 bases and J by 4 bases, 12 bases remained unmatched. Germline CDR1 is SNHLY and CDR2 is FYNNEI. The CDR3 extends over 15 amino acids.